The entry below gives a single TCR beta chain sequence along with its context. Its target is unknown. The sample is drawn from a study of T cell responses to AZD1222 COVID-19 vaccine. Produced via immunoSEQ multiplex PCR; TCRdb's table is partial and in-frame only. Of approximately 140,000 clones in the sample, 82% are singletons; the top ten hold roughly 4.5%. Notes on the study in general: Females outnumbered males among donors, who were mostly white British; clonal diversity was possibly underestimated.

The CDR3 has 14 residues. Trimming cost V 7 bases and J 4 bases, with 17 bases left between them. Germline V gene data show CDR1 as SGHRS and CDR2 as YFSETQ. V gene TRBV5-1 combines with J gene TRBJ2-5, with D possibly matching TRBD1 (8 bases). The origin of this receptor is an adult in good health. The specimen was peripheral blood, collected on day 0 of MenACWY control vaccination. The CDR3: CASGEQGGPETQYF. The DNA for the CDR3 is TGCGCCAGCGGCGAACAGGGGGGGCCAGAGACCCAGTACTTC.